The TCR beta chain under discussion was sequenced for a study of cytomegalovirus exposure and HLA in healthy donors. PCR was performed using 60 Vbeta and 13 Jbeta primers. Only in-frame clones appear in the TCRdb table, and some are missing; sequencing was by immunoSEQ multiplex PCR. The sample comprises 130,000 or so clones, about four fifths of which are singletons, and 1.3% to 1.5% rests with the top ten. Germline lookup yields CDR1 MDHEN and CDR2 SYDVKM. The V segment lost 4 bases and the J segment 4 bases; nucleotides outside the gene matches: 6. This CDR3 has 14 amino acids. Source material: PBMCs. This chain joins TRBV28 and TRBJ2-7; 8 bases are a match to TRBD2. The TCR sequence derives from a middle-aged woman in good health and CMV-seronegative. DNA for the CDR3: TGTGCCAGCAGTTGGCGGACTAGCCGGTACGAGCAGTACTTC. Its protein product is CASSWRTSRYEQYF.